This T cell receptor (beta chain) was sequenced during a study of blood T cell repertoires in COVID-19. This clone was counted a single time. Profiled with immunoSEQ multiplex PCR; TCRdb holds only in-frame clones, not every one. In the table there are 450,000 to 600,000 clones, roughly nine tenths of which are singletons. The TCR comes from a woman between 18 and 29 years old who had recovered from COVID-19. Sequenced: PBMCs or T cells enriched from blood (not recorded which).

CDR3 DNA: TGCGCCAGCAGCCTCGGGACAGCTAGAGGAGATACGCAGTATTTT. Translation gives CASSLGTARGDTQYF. The chain joins TRBV5-1 to TRBJ2-3, with 7 bases fitting TRBD1. CDR1 and CDR2 (germline): SGHRS, YFSETQ. Trimming took 4 bases from V and 5 from J; bases not matched to a gene: 10. The CDR3 extends over 15 amino acids.